This TCR beta chain was observed in a study of T cell responses to AZD1222 COVID-19 vaccine. CDR3 length equals 12 residues. The germline V gene has CDR1 SEHNR and CDR2 FQNEAQ (reference sequence). Deletions cut 8 bases from V and 7 bases from J, with 14 bases between. This clone has just one count. Measured with immunoSEQ multiplex PCR; TCRdb has only the in-frame clones, and not every one. The sample holds 130,000 to 150,000 clones; about 91% are singletons and the top ten take 2% to 2.5%. The receptor was derived from an adult in good health. The chain couples TRBV7-9 to TRBJ2-5; possible D gene TRBD1, 5 bases. The material was peripheral blood, obtained on day 0 of AZD1222 vaccination. The CDR3: CASGTGLGTQYF. In DNA form, the CDR3 reads TGTGCCAGCGGCACAGGTCTAGGGACCCAGTACTTC.